The 31 T cell receptor beta chains listed next were all sequenced from one sample in a study of T-cell memory formation after mild COVID-19 (dated by TCRdb to about 2021). The method behind the library was 5' RACE. Sequenced using an Illumina NovaSeq 6000. Clones were called with MiXCR by TCRdb after fastp trimmed the public reads at Q25, and only in-frame beta chains were retained. All rows with the same CDR3 protein become a single entry with the most common DNA and genes. Across this sample there are 280,000 or so distinct CDR3 sequences, with 15% to 20% seen only once. Of the sample, under 25% falls within the top ten clones. The sample comprised PBMCs or a T cell subset sorted from them (not recorded which). The receptors originated from a man between 18 and 35 years old who had mild COVID-19 (a few samples of this study predate the infection). The sample titles of this study are shuffled in the database, so cell type and time point are left out; the donor was told from shared clones.

The V gene is TRBV20-1, the J gene TRBJ2-5; D is unclear. CDR3 length: 14 residues. Germline CDR1 DFQATT, CDR2 SNEGSKA (reference sequence). V lost 3 bases, J lost 0 bases, and 11 bases lay in between. The CDR3 sequence is CSASRAGDQETQYF. CDR3 nucleotide sequence: TGCAGTGCTAGTAGGGCTGGGGACCAAGAGACCCAGTACTTC.

This clonotype was counted a few times. The genes are TRBV6-1 and TRBJ2-5; D gene unclear. Trimming took off 2 bases at V and 1 base at J, with 5 bases between the two ends. The germline gives CDR1 MNHNS, CDR2 SASEGT. This CDR3 has 13 amino acids. The CDR3 protein is CASSESAQETQYF. DNA of the CDR3: TGTGCCAGCAGTGAATCGGCCCAAGAGACCCAGTACTTC.

The chain combines TRBV5-1 with TRBJ1-6, with D unresolved. V lost 0 bases to trimming and J lost 0 bases, with 10 bases between them. This CDR3 is built from 17 residues. The germline V gene encodes CDR1 SGHRS and CDR2 YFSETQ. The DNA for the CDR3 is TGCGCCAGCAGCTTGGTCCCAGTGAGCTCCTATAATTCACCCCTCCACTTT. Its translation: CASSLVPVSSYNSPLHF.

This clonotype has more than one count but fewer than ten. The chain recombines TRBV13 with TRBJ2-2; TRBD1 matches at 9 bases. Trimming took 5 bases from V and 6 from J; bases not matched to a gene: 10. Per the germline V gene, CDR1 is PRHDT and CDR2 is FYEKMQ (reference sequence). The CDR3 runs to 16 residues. CDR3 sequence (DNA): TGTGCCAGCAGCGATTACAGGGGGCCCGCCCCCGGGGAGCTGTTTTTT. This gives the protein CASSDYRGPAPGELFF.

The chain uses TRBV15 and TRBJ2-1; 8 bases agree with TRBD1. With V trimmed by 2 bases and J by 1 base, 7 bases remained unmatched. The CDR3 sequence is 17 residues long. Germline V gene sequence: CDR1 LNHNV, CDR2 YYDKDF (reference sequence). CDR3 nucleotide sequence: TGTGCCACCAGCAGACTCCGACAGGGGATTTCCTACAATGAGCAGTTCTTC. This codes for CATSRLRQGISYNEQFF.

V usage is TRBV6-5 and J usage is TRBJ1-1; D unresolved. Germline V gives CDR1 MNHEY, CDR2 SVGAGI. The CDR3 covers 12 residues. V was shortened by 4 bases and J by 11 bases, with 14 bases between the two germline ends. The CDR3 here is CASSSSYRVAFF. Written as DNA, the CDR3 is TGTGCCAGCAGTTCGTCCTACCGAGTGGCTTTCTTT.

This clonotype was seen only a few times. This chain connects TRBV20-1 to TRBJ1-2; D is undetermined. CDR1 is DFQATT and CDR2 is SNEGSKA in the germline V gene (reference sequence). Deletions cut 5 bases from V and 5 bases from J, with 9 bases between. The length of the CDR3 is 11 residues. DNA for the CDR3: TGCAGTGCTCCTAGACCGTATGGCTACACCTTC. Its translation is CSAPRPYGYTF.

This clonotype was picked up many times. The chain employs TRBV20-1 and TRBJ2-4; no definite D call. This CDR3 comprises 13 residues. The V end was cut by 0 bases, the J end by 6 bases, with 9 bases between. Germline V CDR1 and CDR2: DFQATT, SNEGSKA (reference sequence). The CDR3 DNA is TGCAGTGCTAGAGATCTGCCGCGAAACATTCAGTACTTC. The encoded protein is CSARDLPRNIQYF.

This clonotype was detected many times. The V gene is TRBV4-2, the J gene TRBJ2-1, with D perhaps TRBD1 (5 bases). The V gene's germline CDR1 is LGHNA and CDR2 YNFKEQ. Trimming stripped 1 base from V and 3 bases from J, with 13 bases between. The CDR3 spans 16 residues. CDR3 region: CASSQAAWGLYNEQFF. DNA of the CDR3: TGTGCCAGCAGCCAAGCGGCGTGGGGCCTCTACAATGAGCAGTTCTTC.

The rearrangement uses TRBV7-6 and TRBJ2-1; D possibly matches TRBD1 or TRBD2 (5 bases each). The CDR3 has 15 amino acids. Germline values: CDR1 SGHVS, CDR2 FNYEAQ. Trimming took off 1 base at V and 8 bases at J, with 15 bases between the two ends. The CDR3 protein is CASSLVLGVVDEQFF. The CDR3, as DNA: TGTGCCAGCAGCTTAGTGCTGGGGGTTGTAGATGAGCAGTTCTTC.

Ten or more counts support this clonotype. This sequence joins TRBV12-3 or TRBV12-4 and TRBJ2-5; 7 bases match TRBD2. Trimming cost V 7 bases and J 4 bases; bases outside gene matches: 6. The CDR3 is 13 residues long. CDR3 amino acids: CASTPGGGETQYF. Here the CDR3 DNA reads TGTGCCAGCACCCCGGGCGGGGGAGAGACCCAGTACTTC.

The sample holds many counts of this clonotype. In DNA, the CDR3 is TGTGCCAGCAGCTTAAGACCGATGGATACGCAGTATTTT. Encoded protein: CASSLRPMDTQYF. The rearrangement links TRBV7-3 to TRBJ2-3; D uncertain. This CDR3 is built from 13 residues. Germline V lookup: CDR1 SGHTA, CDR2 FQGTGA. The V end lost 1 base, the J end lost 6 bases, and 8 bases lay between the germline ends.

J is TRBJ1-4 and V is TRBV5-8; D call uncertain. Per germline, CDR1 SGHTS and CDR2 YDEGEE. The CDR3 loop spans 14 amino acids. V was shortened by 4 bases and J by 1 base, with 8 bases between the two germline ends. The CDR3 nucleotides are TGTGCCAGCAGCCCCCGCCGAACTAATGAAAAACTGTTTTTT. Amino acids: CASSPRRTNEKLFF.

This clonotype showed up many times. The J gene is TRBJ2-2, the V gene TRBV7-9, with a weak D call TRBD2 (6 bases). The CDR3 covers 16 residues. Trimming removed 5 bases from V and 2 bases from J, with 15 bases in between. CDR1 is SEHNR, CDR2 FQNEAQ, per germline (reference sequence). The CDR3 DNA sequence: TGTGCCAGCAGCCCACCTTCGGGACTCAACACCGGGGAGCTGTTTTTT. Residues: CASSPPSGLNTGELFF.

This clonotype was seen a handful of times. This chain connects TRBV12-5 to TRBJ2-5; 8 bases agree with TRBD1. The germline V gene has CDR1 LGHNT and CDR2 FRNRAP. The junction had 11 bases not matched to a gene; V was cut back by 3 bases and J by 5 bases. There are 16 residues in the CDR3. This CDR3 is CASGLVFGTGPETQYF. The CDR3 DNA reads TGTGCTAGTGGTTTAGTTTTCGGGACAGGTCCGGAGACCCAGTACTTC.

This clonotype was found a few times. This chain connects TRBV9 to TRBJ1-2, with unresolved D. CDR3 size: 15 residues. V was trimmed by 3 bases and J by 3 bases, leaving 15 bases between them. Germline assignment: CDR1 SGDLS and CDR2 YYNGEE. CDR3 amino acids: CASSADGGGYYGYTF. As DNA, the CDR3 is TGTGCCAGCAGCGCCGACGGCGGCGGGTACTATGGCTACACCTTC.

There are a few counts of this clonotype. The V call is TRBV12-3 or TRBV12-4, the J call TRBJ1-6; 7 nucleotides match TRBD1. The CDR3 sequence is 15 residues long. V shed 4 bases, J shed 9 bases, and the junction held 9 bases outside the gene matches. CDR3 residues: CASSSGDRLFSPLHF. In nucleotides, the CDR3 is TGTGCCAGCAGTTCCGGGGACAGACTGTTTTCACCCCTCCACTTT.

This clonotype was seen repeatedly, ten times or more. Here the CDR3 DNA reads TGTGCCAGCAGCAGACTAGCGGGGCCACAAGAGACCCAGTACTTC. Its translation is CASSRLAGPQETQYF. The chain carries TRBV7-2 and TRBJ2-5; 11 bases map to TRBD2. Germline V gives CDR1 SGHTA, CDR2 FQGNSA. The V gene end was trimmed by 5 bases and the J gene end by 2 bases; junction bases not matched to a gene: 4. The CDR3 is 15 residues long.

This clonotype occurred a few times. The chain combines TRBV3-1 with TRBJ1-5, with TRBD1 as a possible D gene (6 bases). Trimming removed 6 bases from V and 4 bases from J, with 13 bases in between. There are 14 residues in the CDR3. Looked up from germline, CDR1 is LGHDT and CDR2 is YNNKEL (reference sequence). The CDR3 protein is CASSPRTDNQPQHF. CDR3 coding DNA: TGTGCCAGCAGTCCCCGGACAGATAATCAGCCCCAGCATTTT.

The rearrangement joins TRBV7-6 to TRBJ2-1; D could derive from TRBD1 or TRBD2 (5 bases each). Trimming pared 3 bases from V and 6 bases from J, leaving 18 bases between. The CDR3 contains 16 residues. The germline V gene encodes CDR1 SGHVS and CDR2 FNYEAQ. The DNA of the CDR3 is TGTGCCAGCAGCTTCTATGGCGGCAGGGACGTCAATGAGCAGTTCTTC. It translates to CASSFYGGRDVNEQFF.

CDR3 protein: CASSVTTSLIGNTGELFF. CDR3 in DNA: TGTGCCAGCAGCGTCACGACTAGCCTGATTGGGAACACCGGGGAGCTGTTTTTT. The V and J genes are TRBV7-2 and TRBJ2-2; TRBD2 agrees at 7 bases. J lost 1 base, V lost 5 bases, and 13 bases had no gene match. The germline V gene encodes CDR1 SGHTA and CDR2 FQGNSA. The length of the CDR3 is 18 residues.

This clonotype was picked up many times. The J gene is TRBJ2-1, the V gene TRBV5-1, with D perhaps TRBD2 (6 bases). This CDR3 comprises 15 residues. Between the trimmed V and J ends, which lost 8 bases and 2 bases, there was a span of 17 bases. Per the germline V gene, CDR1 is SGHRS and CDR2 is YFSETQ. Here the CDR3 reads CASLAGKEPYNEQFF. CDR3 DNA sequence: TGCGCCAGTTTGGCGGGGAAGGAACCCTACAATGAGCAGTTCTTC.

The table lists this clonotype with many counts. The chain combines TRBV10-3 with TRBJ1-2; D perhaps matches TRBD1 (5 bases). V lost 3 bases, J lost 4 bases, and 15 bases lay in between. This CDR3 comprises 15 residues. Germline loops: CDR1 ENHRY, CDR2 SYGVKD. This CDR3 is CAISDEGQGLYGYTF. The CDR3 DNA is TGTGCCATCAGTGATGAGGGGCAGGGCCTCTATGGCTACACCTTC.

This clonotype has ten or more counts. This sequence joins TRBV28 and TRBJ2-1; D is uncertain. The CDR3 covers 15 residues. Trimming removed 8 bases from V and 8 bases from J, with 22 bases in between. From germline, CDR1 is MDHEN and CDR2 SYDVKM. CDR3 bases: TGTGCCAGCTACCATGGGGTGGCAGGCCAGGATGAGCAGTTCTTC. It specifies CASYHGVAGQDEQFF.

This chain joins TRBV7-2 and TRBJ2-1; the match to TRBD2 covers 11 bases. CDR1 SGHTA and CDR2 FQGNSA come from the germline V gene. Losses at the gene ends were 4 bases for V and 9 bases for J; bases not matched to a gene: 5. The CDR3 covers 14 residues. CDR3 amino acids: CASSSRTSGGEQFF. The CDR3 coding sequence is TGTGCCAGCAGCTCACGCACTAGCGGGGGTGAGCAGTTCTTC.

The V gene is TRBV19, the J gene TRBJ2-7; D remains ambiguous. Per the germline V gene, CDR1 is LNHDA and CDR2 is SQIVND (reference sequence). CDR3 length: 13 amino acids. V was trimmed by 4 bases and J by 4 bases, leaving 11 bases between them. This CDR3 reads CASSNGLKYEQYF. The CDR3 DNA sequence: TGTGCCAGTAGTAACGGTCTCAAATACGAGCAGTACTTC.

There are a few counts of this clonotype. J is TRBJ1-2 and V is TRBV4-1; the match to TRBD1 covers 8 bases. The CDR3 totals 14 residues. J gave up 12 bases and V 3 bases, and 12 bases lay outside the gene matches. CDR1 is MGHRA and CDR2 is YSYEKL in the germline V gene. CDR3 sequence: CASSQVLGQGTNTF. DNA of the CDR3: TGCGCCAGCAGCCAGGTACTCGGACAGGGAACGAACACCTTC.

The rearrangement links TRBV12-3 or TRBV12-4 to TRBJ1-2, with D unclear. V was cut by 7 bases and J by 3 bases, with 12 bases left in between. The CDR3 spans 13 residues. In nucleotides, the CDR3 is TGTGCCAGCACCGGGGAGGAGGACTATGGCTACACCTTC. Translating gives CASTGEEDYGYTF.

This clonotype was picked up many times. The DNA of the CDR3 is TGCGCCAGCAGCCAAGTCCTCGGGCGGAGCTCCTACGAGCAGTACTTC. This codes for CASSQVLGRSSYEQYF. The chain couples TRBV4-1 to TRBJ2-7, with unresolved D. Trimming removed 1 base from V and 0 bases from J, with 13 bases in between. CDR3 length: 16 amino acids. Germline V gene sequence: CDR1 MGHRA, CDR2 YSYEKL.

The table lists this clonotype with a few counts. The V call is TRBV10-3, the J call TRBJ2-5, with 9 nucleotides matching TRBD1. The CDR3 runs 16 residues. V was clipped by 10 bases and J by 5 bases; unmatched bases: 17. From germline, CDR1 is ENHRY and CDR2 SYGVKD. The CDR3 nucleotides are TGTGCCACGCACCCCAGACAGGGGGATGACCGGGAGACCCAGTACTTC. The encoded protein is CATHPRQGDDRETQYF.

The rearrangement uses TRBV6-6 and TRBJ1-5; TRBD1 matches at 7 bases. CDR3 length: 16 amino acids. Germline trimming cut 0 bases from V and 5 bases from J; bases unmatched to any gene: 7. The V gene's germline CDR1 is MNHNY and CDR2 SVGAGI (reference sequence). The CDR3 is CASSYSNRGGDQPQHF. The CDR3 DNA follows: TGTGCCAGCAGTTACTCGAACAGGGGAGGGGATCAGCCCCAGCATTTT.